The clone carrying this T cell receptor (beta chain) was detected once. The table came from immunoSEQ multiplex PCR; TCRdb's copy has only in-frame clones and leaves some out. This sample has some 130,000 clones; under 85% occur once, and the top ten carry about 20%. V lost 5 bases and J lost 10, with 17 bases in between. The CDR3 is 14 amino acids. Germline CDR1 LNHDA, CDR2 SQIVND (reference sequence). Participants were aged roughly 18 to 95 years, lived in some 23 US areas, and enrolled virtually. The data derive from a study of blood T cell repertoires in COVID-19. Study context: In each case, the material was cDNA or gDNA derived from T cells, B-cell-depleted T cells, or PBMCs.

This TCR was recovered from a man aged 25-40 years who had recovered from COVID-19. The chain combines TRBV19 with TRBJ1-4; perhaps TRBD1 as D (5 bases). The sequencing input was PBMCs or T cells enriched from blood (not recorded which). CDR3 sequence reads: CASSGEEDKRKLFF. The DNA for the CDR3 is TGTGCCAGTAGTGGTGAAGAGGACAAGCGAAAACTGTTTTTT.